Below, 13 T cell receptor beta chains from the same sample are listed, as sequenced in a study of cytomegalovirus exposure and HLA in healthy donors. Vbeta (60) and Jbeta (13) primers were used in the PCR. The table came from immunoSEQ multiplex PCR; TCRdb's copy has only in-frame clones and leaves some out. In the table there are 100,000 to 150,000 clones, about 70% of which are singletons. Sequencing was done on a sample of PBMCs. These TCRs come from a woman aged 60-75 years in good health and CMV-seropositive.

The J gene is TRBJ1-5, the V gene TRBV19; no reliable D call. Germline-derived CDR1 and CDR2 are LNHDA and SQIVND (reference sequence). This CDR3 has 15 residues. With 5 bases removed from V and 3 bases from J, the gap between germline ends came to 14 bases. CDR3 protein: CASSGHIDSNQPQHF. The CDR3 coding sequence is TGTGCCAGTAGTGGTCACATCGACTCCAATCAGCCCCAGCATTTT.

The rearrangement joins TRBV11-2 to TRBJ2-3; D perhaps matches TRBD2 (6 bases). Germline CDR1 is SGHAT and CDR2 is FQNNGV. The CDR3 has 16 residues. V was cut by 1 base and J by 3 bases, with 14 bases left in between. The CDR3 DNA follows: TGTGCCAGCAGCTTAGGCTGGGGGGAAGGGACAGATACGCAGTATTTT. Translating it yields CASSLGWGEGTDTQYF.

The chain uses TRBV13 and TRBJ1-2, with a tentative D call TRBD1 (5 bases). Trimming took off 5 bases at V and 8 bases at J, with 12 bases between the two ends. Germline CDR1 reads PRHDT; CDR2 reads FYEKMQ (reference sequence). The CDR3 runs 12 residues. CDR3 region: CASSLGHEGYTF. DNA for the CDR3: TGTGCCAGCAGCCTCGGACATGAAGGCTACACCTTC.

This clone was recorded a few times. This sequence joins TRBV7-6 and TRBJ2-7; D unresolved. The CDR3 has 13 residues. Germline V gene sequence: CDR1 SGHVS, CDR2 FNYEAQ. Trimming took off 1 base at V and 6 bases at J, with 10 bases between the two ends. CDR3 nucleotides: TGTGCCAGCAGCTTAGGTACGCAGCGCGAGCAGTACTTC. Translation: CASSLGTQREQYF.

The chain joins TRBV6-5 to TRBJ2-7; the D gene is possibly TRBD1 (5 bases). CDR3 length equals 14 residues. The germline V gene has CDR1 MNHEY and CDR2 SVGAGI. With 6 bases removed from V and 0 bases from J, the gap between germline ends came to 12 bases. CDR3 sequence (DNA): TGTGCCAGCAGGGATTTGACAGACTCCTACGAGCAGTACTTC. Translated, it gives CASRDLTDSYEQYF.

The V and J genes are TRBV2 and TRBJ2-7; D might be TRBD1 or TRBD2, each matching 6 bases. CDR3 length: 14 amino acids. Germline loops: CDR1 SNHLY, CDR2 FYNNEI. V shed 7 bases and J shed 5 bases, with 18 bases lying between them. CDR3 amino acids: CASTEGGAGNEQYF. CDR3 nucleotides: TGTGCCAGCACTGAGGGGGGAGCAGGCAACGAGCAGTACTTC.

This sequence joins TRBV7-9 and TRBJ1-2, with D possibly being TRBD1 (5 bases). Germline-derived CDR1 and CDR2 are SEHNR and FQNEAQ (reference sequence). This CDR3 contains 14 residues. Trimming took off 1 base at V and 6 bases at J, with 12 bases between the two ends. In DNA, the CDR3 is TGTGCCAGCAGCTTAGATCAGGGTAGGAATGGCTACACCTTC. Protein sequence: CASSLDQGRNGYTF.

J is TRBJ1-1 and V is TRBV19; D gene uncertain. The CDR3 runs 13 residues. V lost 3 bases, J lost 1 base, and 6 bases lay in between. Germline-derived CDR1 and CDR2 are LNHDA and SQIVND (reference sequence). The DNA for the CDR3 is TGTGCCAGTAGTATGGTAGCGAACACTGAAGCTTTCTTT. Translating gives CASSMVANTEAFF.

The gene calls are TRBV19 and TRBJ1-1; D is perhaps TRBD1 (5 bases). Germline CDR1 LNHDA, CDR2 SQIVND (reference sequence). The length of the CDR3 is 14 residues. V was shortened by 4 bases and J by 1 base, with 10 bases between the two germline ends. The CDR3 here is CASSRGGPNTEAFF. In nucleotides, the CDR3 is TGTGCCAGTAGTAGGGGGGGTCCGAACACTGAAGCTTTCTTT.

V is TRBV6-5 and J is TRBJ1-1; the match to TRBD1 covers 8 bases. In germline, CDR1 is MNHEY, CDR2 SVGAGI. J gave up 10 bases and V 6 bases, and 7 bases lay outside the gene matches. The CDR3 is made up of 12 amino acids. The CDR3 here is CASRNTGGAAFF. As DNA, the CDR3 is TGTGCCAGCAGGAATACAGGGGGTGCAGCTTTCTTT.

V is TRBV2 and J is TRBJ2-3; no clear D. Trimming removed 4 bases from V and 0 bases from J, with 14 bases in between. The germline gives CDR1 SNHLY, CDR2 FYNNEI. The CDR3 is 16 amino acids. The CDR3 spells CASSGLAESSTDTQYF. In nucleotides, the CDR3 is TGTGCCAGCAGTGGGCTGGCGGAGTCTAGCACAGATACGCAGTATTTT.

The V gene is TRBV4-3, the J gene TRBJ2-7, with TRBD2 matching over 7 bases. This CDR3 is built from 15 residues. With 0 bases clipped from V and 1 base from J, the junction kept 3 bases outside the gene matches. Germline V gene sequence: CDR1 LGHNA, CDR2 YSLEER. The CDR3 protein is CASSQEGGTSYEQYF. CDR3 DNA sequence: TGCGCCAGCAGCCAAGAGGGGGGGACGTCCTACGAGCAGTACTTC.

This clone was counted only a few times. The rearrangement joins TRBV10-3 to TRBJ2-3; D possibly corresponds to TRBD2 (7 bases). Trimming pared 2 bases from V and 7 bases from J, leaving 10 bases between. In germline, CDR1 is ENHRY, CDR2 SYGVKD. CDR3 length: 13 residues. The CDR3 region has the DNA TGTGCCATCAGTGAGGCGGGGGCTAATACGCAGTATTTT. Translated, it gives CAISEAGANTQYF.